This T cell receptor beta chain came from a study of OX40 agonist ivuxolimab in advanced cancers. Note on this clone: The antigen is unknown. Other DNA sequences in this sample translate to the same CDR3.

V lost 4 bases, J lost 6 bases, and 4 bases lay in between. CDR1 is MNHNS, CDR2 SASEGT, per germline. The CDR3 contains 11 residues. The study's findings and limits: More expanded clones were found, on average, in CD8+ than in CD4+ T cells.

With autoimmune disease history or systemic immunosuppression, patients were excluded. Blood was sampled at baseline, cycle 4 day 1, and cycle 7 day 1. TCRdb keeps only in-frame clones here, not all; method: immunoSEQ multiplex PCR. This table holds tens of thousands of clones, roughly 85% found once. Source: CD4+ or CD8+ T cells sorted from blood, taken in a trial of the OX40 agonist ivuxolimab. This TCR was sampled from an adult with an advanced solid tumor such as melanoma, head and neck, liver or kidney cancer. The chain has TRBV6-1 and TRBJ1-5, with D unresolved. CDR3 protein: CASSAFQPQHF. Here the CDR3 DNA reads TGTGCCAGCAGTGCTTTTCAGCCCCAGCATTTT.